This T cell receptor beta chain was obtained from a study of T-cell reconstitution after alpha-beta-depleted transplantation in children. Unique molecular identifiers were used to barcode this TCRbeta library. TCRdb re-called the PCR reads through MiXCR, storing one row per CDR3 protein. The sample yields a few hundred thousand distinct CDR3 sequences, roughly 10% seen once. The study, taken as a whole, reports: Expanded clones from the graft, numbering several hundred, reportedly supplied alpha-beta T cells about two months after transplant.

This clonotype was seen ten or more times. No antigen is known for it. The germline V gene encodes CDR1 DFQATT and CDR2 SNEGSKA (reference sequence). The V gene end was trimmed by 4 bases and the J gene end by 10 bases; junction bases not matched to a gene: 29. The CDR3 length is 21 residues. The sequence was obtained from a male patient between 2 and 10 years old who had a stem cell transplant for chronic granulomatous disease, so the T cells may come from the graft donor. The gene calls are TRBV20-1 and TRBJ2-1; 12 positions agree with TRBD2. Sequences were derived from peripheral blood, sampled 180 days after TCRalphabeta/CD19-depleted stem cell transplant. CDR3 sequence reads: CSAKRGLAGKPDLRRRGEQFF. The CDR3 nucleotides are TGCAGTGCTAAACGAGGACTAGCGGGGAAGCCGGATCTCCGCCGCCGGGGAGAGCAGTTCTTC.